This TCR beta chain was observed in a study of vaccination effects on CD4 cells after COVID-19. Study summary: Samples gathered post-vaccine arrived a median of 72 days past the second dose. After around 2.2 million PBMC were placed in each well, they were cultured with approximately 10 IU/ml IL-2 and around 10 ug/ml peptides.

From germline, CDR1 is LNHDA and CDR2 SQIVND (reference sequence). The CDR3 extends over 15 amino acids. J was trimmed by 1 base and V by 8 bases; bases with no gene match: 5. Here immunoSEQ multiplex PCR was the method, and the copy in TCRdb shows in-frame clones only, minus some. The sample shows approximately 57,000 clones, 78% of them seen only once. Remarks on this clone: As yet, its antigen is unknown.

When nine to ten days of culture had elapsed, CD4+ T cells were isolated. It was two doses of either the BNT162b2 or mRNA-1273 vaccine that participants received. The study found no prior SARS-CoV-2 infection in the vaccine recipients, who tested negative for nucleocapsid antibodies. The source of this sequence is a human donor who received a COVID-19 vaccine. Material: CD4+ T cells from PBMCs cultured without peptide, obtained after COVID-19 vaccination. This chain links TRBV19 with TRBJ2-2, with 9 bases fitting TRBD2. The CDR3 sequence is CASAAGGMNTGELFF. DNA for the CDR3: TGTGCCAGTGCAGCGGGGGGAATGAACACCGGGGAGCTGTTTTTT. Based on the CDR3 plus reference TRBV19 and TRBJ2-2, the full variable domain is DGGITQSPKYLFRKEGQNVTLSCEQNLNHDAMYWYRQDPGQGLRLIYYSQIVNDFQKGDIAEGYSVSREKKESFPLTVTSAQKNPTAFYLCASAAGGMNTGELFFGEGSRLTVL.